These 16 T cell receptor beta chains came from one sample sequenced in a study of T-cell reconstitution after alpha-beta-depleted transplantation in children. Molecular barcoding with unique molecular identifiers was used for the TCRbeta library. TCRdb fed the PCR reads into MiXCR, producing one record per CDR3 protein. The sample yields around 300,000 distinct CDR3 sequences, around a tenth seen once. The sample here was peripheral blood, taken 180 days after TCRalphabeta/CD19-depleted stem cell transplant. The receptor source for this set is a male patient between 2 and 15 years old who had a stem cell transplant for chronic granulomatous disease, so the T cells may come from the graft donor.

In this sample, this clonotype turned up once. V gene TRBV7-9 combines with J gene TRBJ2-7, with D unresolved. This CDR3 spans 14 amino acids. In germline, CDR1 is SEHNR, CDR2 FQNEAQ (reference sequence). V was clipped by 1 base and J by 1 base, with 8 bases between them. CDR3 sequence reads: CASSLGWSSYEQYF. The CDR3 DNA follows: TGTGCCAGCAGCTTAGGCTGGAGTTCCTACGAGCAGTACTTC.

This clonotype was picked up many times. This chain uses TRBV25-1 with TRBJ2-7; maybe TRBD2 (6 bases). The CDR3 totals 13 residues. The germline V and J ends were trimmed by 5 bases and 4 bases, with 12 bases remaining between them. The V gene's germline CDR1 is MGHDK and CDR2 SYGVNS. CDR3: CASSPLEGYEQYF. The CDR3 coding sequence is TGTGCCAGCAGTCCCCTGGAGGGTTACGAGCAGTACTTC.

The chain has TRBV12-3 or TRBV12-4 and TRBJ2-2; no clear D. V was trimmed by 6 bases and J by 10 bases, leaving 12 bases between them. The CDR3 length is 12 residues. CDR3 protein: CASSPRNEELFF. In nucleotides, the CDR3 is TGTGCCAGCAGCCCCCGAAATGAGGAGCTGTTTTTT.

Many counts were recorded for this clonotype. This sequence joins TRBV5-1 and TRBJ1-6, with TRBD1 identical over 11 bases. CDR3 length equals 15 residues. Germline V CDR1 and CDR2: SGHRS, YFSETQ. Losses at the gene ends were 4 bases for V and 9 bases for J; bases not matched to a gene: 6. CDR3 region: CASSQRTGGGSPLHF. CDR3 nucleotides: TGCGCCAGCAGCCAGAGGACAGGGGGCGGTTCACCCCTCCACTTT.

This clonotype was observed at least ten times. The gene calls are TRBV7-3 and TRBJ2-2; 9 bases are shared with TRBD1. Per germline, CDR1 SGHTA and CDR2 FQGTGA. The CDR3 has 17 residues. Trimming cost V 6 bases and J 0 bases; bases outside gene matches: 8. The CDR3, as DNA: TGTGCCAGCAGTAACAGGGGGCAGGTTTCGAACACCGGGGAGCTGTTTTTT. It translates to CASSNRGQVSNTGELFF.

The sample holds many counts of this clonotype. This sequence joins TRBV10-3 and TRBJ2-7; D is possibly TRBD2 (6 bases). The CDR3 extends over 15 amino acids. The germline gives CDR1 ENHRY, CDR2 SYGVKD. The V end was cut by 9 bases, the J end by 5 bases, with 23 bases between. This CDR3 is CAIIQGGASKDEQYF. The DNA of the CDR3 is TGTGCCATTATCCAGGGCGGGGCTTCCAAAGACGAGCAGTACTTC.

This clonotype was observed many times. This rearrangement joins TRBV7-9 to TRBJ2-2; D may be TRBD1 or TRBD2 (5 bases each). Germline CDR1 reads SEHNR; CDR2 reads FQNEAQ (reference sequence). This CDR3 is 13 amino acids long. Deletions cut 3 bases from V and 7 bases from J, with 9 bases between. CDR3 sequence (DNA): TGTGCCAGCAGCTTCCCTGGGGGCGGGGAGCTGTTTTTT. This encodes CASSFPGGGELFF. The full variable domain, its missing parts supplied by reference TRBV7-9 and TRBJ2-2, is DTGVSQNPRHKITKRGQNVTFRCDPISEHNRLYWYRQTLGQGPEFLTYFQNEAQLEKSRLLSDRFSAERPKGSFSTLEIQRTEQGDSAMYLCASSFPGGGELFFGEGSRLTVL.

This chain joins TRBV19 and TRBJ1-1; D is unclear. The CDR3 has 13 residues. V lost 4 bases and J lost 3, with 9 bases in between. The germline V gene has CDR1 LNHDA and CDR2 SQIVND (reference sequence). CDR3: CASSNDLDTEAFF. CDR3 nucleotide sequence: TGTGCCAGTAGTAATGATTTGGACACTGAAGCTTTCTTT.

As concerns this clonotype: One base away lies a much larger clone, so this may be a sequencing read error. The rearrangement joins TRBV20-1 to TRBJ2-7, with TRBD2 matching 10 bases. CDR1 is DFQATT and CDR2 is SNEGSKA in the germline V gene (reference sequence). This CDR3 comprises 14 residues. The V segment lost 5 bases and the J segment 6 bases; nucleotides outside the gene matches: 10. CDR3 bases: TGCAGTGCTCAATTTACTAGCGGGAATTCCGAGCAGTACTTC. Its translation: CSAQFTSGNSEQYF.

Ten or more counts support this clonotype. The chain has TRBV9 and TRBJ2-2; D not certain. CDR3 size: 13 residues. From germline, CDR1 is SGDLS and CDR2 YYNGEE. V was shortened by 3 bases and J by 6 bases, with 9 bases between the two germline ends. DNA for the CDR3: TGTGCCAGCAGCGACGAGGTCCCCGGGGAGCTGTTTTTT. Residues: CASSDEVPGELFF.

V and J are TRBV12-3 or TRBV12-4 and TRBJ1-1; tentatively, D is TRBD1 (6 bases). V lost 7 bases and J 5 bases, leaving 20 bases between the germline ends. This CDR3 contains 15 residues. CDR3 bases: TGTGCCAGCACCTATTCCGGGGGCGCTGGTACTGAAGCTTTCTTT. Amino acids: CASTYSGGAGTEAFF.

This chain links TRBV11-2 with TRBJ1-6; maybe TRBD1 (5 bases). Per germline, CDR1 SGHAT and CDR2 FQNNGV. V dropped 6 bases and J dropped 8 bases, with 14 bases sitting between them. This CDR3 is 14 amino acids long. CDR3 protein: CASRDRDSHSPLHF. CDR3 bases: TGTGCCAGCAGGGACCGGGACTCACATTCACCCCTCCACTTT.

This clonotype was counted many times. CDR3 loop: CASSHLQETQYF. CDR3 DNA: TGCGCCAGCAGCCATCTACAAGAGACCCAGTACTTC. The genes are TRBV5-1 and TRBJ2-5; no clear D. The germline V gene encodes CDR1 SGHRS and CDR2 YFSETQ. V dropped 4 bases and J dropped 2 bases, with 6 bases sitting between them. The CDR3 sequence is 12 residues long.

This clonotype was observed many times. This chain connects TRBV12-3 or TRBV12-4 to TRBJ2-7; D is unclear. Deletions cut 5 bases from V and 2 bases from J, with 19 bases between. The CDR3 spans 16 residues. The CDR3: CASSGPVGYGTYEQYF. The DNA for the CDR3 is TGTGCCAGCAGTGGACCCGTGGGCTATGGAACCTACGAGCAGTACTTC.

This clonotype has just one count. With a much larger clone just one base away, this may be a read error. The rearrangement uses TRBV10-3 and TRBJ1-2; tentatively, D is TRBD1 (5 bases). The CDR3 loop spans 13 amino acids. V was trimmed by 8 bases and J by 2 bases, leaving 12 bases between them. Looked up from germline, CDR1 is ENHRY and CDR2 is SYGVKD. The CDR3, as DNA: TGTGCCATCTTGGCGGGGGGGAACTATGGCTACACCTTC. As protein: CAILAGGNYGYTF.

There are many counts of this clonotype. The chain carries TRBV20-1 and TRBJ2-2; possibly TRBD1 for D (6 bases). This CDR3 contains 15 residues. Germline V lookup: CDR1 DFQATT, CDR2 SNEGSKA (reference sequence). Trimming shortened V by 6 bases and J by 0 bases, and 14 bases separated the two germline ends. CDR3 loop: CSARDRIANTGELFF. The CDR3 DNA follows: TGCAGTGCCCGAGACAGGATCGCGAACACCGGGGAGCTGTTTTTT.